Listed here is a single TCR beta chain. What it binds is unknown. This entry belongs to a study of lymphopenia after photon versus proton radiotherapy. Findings of the study overall: Relative stability marked proton patients; photon patients lost diversity and naive cells. After the lymphocyte nadir, photon-treated repertoires showed oligoclonal expansion, especially of CD8+ Temra cells. Survival link was tested only in deceased patients; proton benefit remains a possibility. In patients who died, overall survival fell as post-nadir TCR diversity dropped more.

The repertoire was sequenced with immunoSEQ multiplex PCR; TCRdb's copy has only in-frame clones and lacks some. The sample includes under 75,000 clones, 80% to 95% of them seen just once. Per germline, CDR1 SGHVT and CDR2 SQSDAQ. V was cut by 0 bases and J by 7 bases, with 19 bases left in between. CDR3 size: 17 residues. Sequencing used peripheral blood, obtained from a patient treated with photon-based radiotherapy. This TCR came from a woman aged 40 to 50 with cholangiocarcinoma. The rearrangement uses TRBV7-4 and TRBJ1-5; perhaps TRBD1 as D (6 bases). The CDR3 nucleotides are TGTGCCAGCAGCTTAGCGGATAGGACAGTGGTAAGACAGCCCCAGCATTTT. It yields the protein CASSLADRTVVRQPQHF.